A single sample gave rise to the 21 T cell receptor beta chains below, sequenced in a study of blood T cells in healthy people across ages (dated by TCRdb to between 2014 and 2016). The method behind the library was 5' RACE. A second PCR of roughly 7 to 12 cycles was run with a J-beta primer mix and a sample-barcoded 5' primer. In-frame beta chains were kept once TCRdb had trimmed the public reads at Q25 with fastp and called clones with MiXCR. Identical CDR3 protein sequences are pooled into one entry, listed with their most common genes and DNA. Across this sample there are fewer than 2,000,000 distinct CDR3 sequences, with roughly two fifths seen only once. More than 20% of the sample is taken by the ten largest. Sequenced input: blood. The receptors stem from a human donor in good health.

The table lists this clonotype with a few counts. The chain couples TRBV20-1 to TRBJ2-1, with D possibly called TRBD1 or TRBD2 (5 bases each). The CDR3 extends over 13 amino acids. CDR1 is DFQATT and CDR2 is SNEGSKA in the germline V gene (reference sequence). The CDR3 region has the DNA TGCAACGTTCAGGGAGTCGGGTACAATGAGCAGTTCTTC. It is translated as CNVQGVGYNEQFF.

The CDR3 sequence: CSVEDTGGTPYNEQFF. CDR3 DNA: TGCAGCGTTGAAGATACAGGGGGGACCCCCTACAATGAGCAGTTCTTC. The J gene is TRBJ2-1, the V gene TRBV29-1; 8 bases align to TRBD1. J was trimmed by 2 bases and V by 0 bases; bases with no gene match: 6. This CDR3 contains 16 residues. CDR1 SQVTM and CDR2 ANQGSEA come from the germline V gene.

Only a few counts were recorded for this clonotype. The CDR3: CASGFSTELEGYNEQFF. Here the CDR3 DNA reads TGTGCTAGTGGTTTCAGTACAGAGTTAGAGGGGTACAATGAGCAGTTCTTC. The genes are TRBV12-5 and TRBJ2-1; either TRBD1 or TRBD2 may fit D (5 bases each). Germline-derived CDR1 and CDR2 are LGHNT and FRNRAP. This CDR3 region has 17 residues. The ends were cut back, 3 bases at V and 4 bases at J, with 19 bases in the middle.

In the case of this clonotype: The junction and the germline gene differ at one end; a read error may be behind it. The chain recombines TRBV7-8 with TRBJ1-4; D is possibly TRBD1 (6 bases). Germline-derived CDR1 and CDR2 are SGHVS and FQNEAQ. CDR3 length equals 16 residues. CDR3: CASSPPAGTTNEKLFF. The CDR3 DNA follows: TGTGCCAGCAGCCCGCCTGCAGGGACAACTAATGAAAAGCTGTTTTTT.

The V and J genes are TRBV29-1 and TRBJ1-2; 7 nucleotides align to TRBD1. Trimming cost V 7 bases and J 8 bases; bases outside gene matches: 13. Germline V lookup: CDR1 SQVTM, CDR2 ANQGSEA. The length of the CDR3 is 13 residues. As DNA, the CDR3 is TGCAGCGCCTACTCGACAGGGTGGAACGGCTACACCTTC. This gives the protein CSAYSTGWNGYTF.

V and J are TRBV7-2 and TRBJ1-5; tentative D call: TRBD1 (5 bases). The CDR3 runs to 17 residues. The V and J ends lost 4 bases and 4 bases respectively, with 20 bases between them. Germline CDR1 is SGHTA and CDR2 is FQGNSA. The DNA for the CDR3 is TGTGCCAGCAGCTCCAGATACGAGACAGTTCGAAATCAGCCCCAGCATTTT. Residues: CASSSRYETVRNQPQHF. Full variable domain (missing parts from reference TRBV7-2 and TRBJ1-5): GAGVSQSPSNKVTEKGKDVELRCDPISGHTALYWYRQSLGQGLEFLIYFQGNSAPDKSGLPSDRFSAERTGGSVSTLTIQRTQQEDSAVYLCASSSRYETVRNQPQHFGDGTRLSIL.

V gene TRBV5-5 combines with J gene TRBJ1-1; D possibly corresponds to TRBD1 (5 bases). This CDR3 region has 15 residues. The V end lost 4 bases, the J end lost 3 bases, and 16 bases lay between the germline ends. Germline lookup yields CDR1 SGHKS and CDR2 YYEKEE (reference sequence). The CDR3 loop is CASSESAIGDTEAFF. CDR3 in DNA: TGTGCCAGCAGCGAAAGCGCCATAGGGGACACTGAAGCTTTCTTT.

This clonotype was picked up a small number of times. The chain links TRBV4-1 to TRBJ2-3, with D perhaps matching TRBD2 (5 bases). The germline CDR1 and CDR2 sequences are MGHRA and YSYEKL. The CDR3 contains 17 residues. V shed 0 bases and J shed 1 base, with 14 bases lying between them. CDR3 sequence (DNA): TGCGCCAGCAGCCAAGAGCCGGGGAGAGGAGGCACAGATACGCAGTATTTT. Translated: CASSQEPGRGGTDTQYF.

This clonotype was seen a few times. The CDR3: CASSFLGSEAFF. In DNA, the CDR3 is TGTGCCAGCAGTTTTCTGGGGTCTGAAGCTTTCTTT. The chain uses TRBV12-3 or TRBV12-4 and TRBJ1-1; D is unclear. The CDR3 is 12 residues long. Trimming cost V 3 bases and J 6 bases, with 8 bases left between them.

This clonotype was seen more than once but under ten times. The CDR3 loop reads CASSLARQGVYEQFF. CDR3 nucleotide sequence: TGTGCCAGCAGCTTAGCCCGACAGGGGGTCTATGAGCAGTTCTTC. The chain couples TRBV7-6 to TRBJ2-1, with TRBD1 matching 9 bases. Germline-derived CDR1 and CDR2 are SGHVS and FNYEAQ. Losses at the gene ends were 0 bases for V and 8 bases for J; bases not matched to a gene: 5. This CDR3 contains 15 residues. Supplemented by reference TRBV7-6 and TRBJ2-1, the full variable domain reads GAGVSQSPRYKVTKRGQDVALRCDPISGHVSLYWYRQALGQGPEFLTYFNYEAQQDKSGLPNDRFSAERPEGSISTLTIQRTEQRDSAMYRCASSLARQGVYEQFFGPGTRLTVL.

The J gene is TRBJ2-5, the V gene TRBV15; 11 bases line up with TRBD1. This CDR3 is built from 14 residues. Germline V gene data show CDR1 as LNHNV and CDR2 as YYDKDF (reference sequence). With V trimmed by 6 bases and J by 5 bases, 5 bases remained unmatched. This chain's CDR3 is CATRRDRGSETQYF. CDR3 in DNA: TGTGCCACCAGAAGGGACAGGGGGAGTGAGACCCAGTACTTC.

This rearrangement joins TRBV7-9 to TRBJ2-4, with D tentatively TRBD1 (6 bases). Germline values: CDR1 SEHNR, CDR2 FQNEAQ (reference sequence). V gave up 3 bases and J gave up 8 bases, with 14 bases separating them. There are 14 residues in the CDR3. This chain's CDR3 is CASSFGRGTDIQYF. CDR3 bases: TGTGCCAGCAGCTTTGGCAGGGGAACGGACATTCAGTACTTC.

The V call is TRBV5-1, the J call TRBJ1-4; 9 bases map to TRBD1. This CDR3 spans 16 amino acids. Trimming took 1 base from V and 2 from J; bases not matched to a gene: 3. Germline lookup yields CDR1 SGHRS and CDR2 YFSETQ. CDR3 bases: TGCGCCAGCAGCTTGATCGGGACAGGGACTAATGAAAAACTGTTTTTT. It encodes CASSLIGTGTNEKLFF. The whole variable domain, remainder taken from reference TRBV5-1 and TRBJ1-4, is KAGVTQTPRYLIKTRGQQVTLSCSPISGHRSVSWYQQTPGQGLQFLFEYFSETQRNKGNFPGRFSGRQFSNSRSEMNVSTLELGDSALYLCASSLIGTGTNEKLFFGSGTQLSVL.

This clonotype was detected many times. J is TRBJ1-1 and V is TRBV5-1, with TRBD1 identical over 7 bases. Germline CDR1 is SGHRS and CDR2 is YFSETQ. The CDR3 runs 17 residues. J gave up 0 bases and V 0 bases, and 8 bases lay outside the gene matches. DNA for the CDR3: TGCGCCAGCAGCTTGGAGGGACAGTCGAGCATGAACACTGAAGCTTTCTTT. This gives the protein CASSLEGQSSMNTEAFF.

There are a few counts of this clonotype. Written as DNA, the CDR3 is TGCAGCGTTCCTTGGGGGGGAATTCACTATGGCTACACCTTC. The encoded protein is CSVPWGGIHYGYTF. The chain combines TRBV29-1 with TRBJ1-2, with a tentative D call TRBD1 (5 bases). The CDR3 length is 14 residues. Germline lookup yields CDR1 SQVTM and CDR2 ANQGSEA. The V gene lost 5 bases and the J gene lost 3 bases, with 16 bases spanning the gap. Supplemented by reference TRBV29-1 and TRBJ1-2, the full variable domain reads SAVISQKPSRDICQRGTSLTIQCQVDSQVTMMFWYRQQPGQSLTLIATANQGSEATYESGFVIDKFPISRPNLTFSTLTVSNMSPEDSSIYLCSVPWGGIHYGYTFGSGTRLTVV.

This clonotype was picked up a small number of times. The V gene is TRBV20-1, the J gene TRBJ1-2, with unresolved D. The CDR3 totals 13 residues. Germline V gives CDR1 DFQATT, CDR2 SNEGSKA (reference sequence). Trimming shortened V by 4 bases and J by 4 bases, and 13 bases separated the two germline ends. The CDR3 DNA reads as TGCAGTGCTACCTCGCCGGGCCCCTATGGCTACACCTTC. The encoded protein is CSATSPGPYGYTF.

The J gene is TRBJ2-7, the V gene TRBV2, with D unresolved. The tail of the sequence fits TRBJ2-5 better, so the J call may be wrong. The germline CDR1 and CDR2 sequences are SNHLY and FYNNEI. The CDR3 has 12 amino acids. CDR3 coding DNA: TGTGCCAGCTCAAGCACACCGGAGACCCAGTACTTC. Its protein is CASSSTPETQYF.

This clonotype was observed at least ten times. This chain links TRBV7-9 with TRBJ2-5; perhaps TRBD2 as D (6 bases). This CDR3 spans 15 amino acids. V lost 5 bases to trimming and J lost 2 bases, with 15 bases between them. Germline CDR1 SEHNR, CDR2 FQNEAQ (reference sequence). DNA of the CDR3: TGTGCCAGCAGCCACCCCCTGGGGGGTCAAGAGACCCAGTACTTC. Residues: CASSHPLGGQETQYF.

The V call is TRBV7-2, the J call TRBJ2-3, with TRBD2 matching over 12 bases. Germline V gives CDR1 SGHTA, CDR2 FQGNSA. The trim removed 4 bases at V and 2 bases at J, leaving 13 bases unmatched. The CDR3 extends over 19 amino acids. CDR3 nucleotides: TGTGCCAGCAGCTCTAGGGTCCTAGCGGGGGGGAGATACACAGATACGCAGTATTTT. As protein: CASSSRVLAGGRYTDTQYF.

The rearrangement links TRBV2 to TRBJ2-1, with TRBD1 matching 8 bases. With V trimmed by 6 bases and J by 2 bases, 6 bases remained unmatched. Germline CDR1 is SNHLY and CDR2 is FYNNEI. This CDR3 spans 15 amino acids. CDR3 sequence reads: CASREQGVAYNEQFF. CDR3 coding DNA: TGTGCCAGCAGAGAACAGGGGGTGGCCTACAATGAGCAGTTCTTC. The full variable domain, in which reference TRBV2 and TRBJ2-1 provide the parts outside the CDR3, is EPEVTQTPSHQVTQMGQEVILRCVPISNHLYFYWYRQILGQKVEFLVSFYNNEISEKSEIFDDQFSVERPDGSNFTLKIRSTKLEDSAMYFCASREQGVAYNEQFFGPGTRLTVL.

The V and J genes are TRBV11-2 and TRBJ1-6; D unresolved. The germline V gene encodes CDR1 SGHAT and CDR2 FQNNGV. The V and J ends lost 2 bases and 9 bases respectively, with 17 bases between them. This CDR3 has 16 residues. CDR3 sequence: CASSLNSGSGGSPLHF. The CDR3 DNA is TGTGCCAGCAGCTTAAACTCCGGGTCCGGTGGTTCACCCCTCCACTTT.